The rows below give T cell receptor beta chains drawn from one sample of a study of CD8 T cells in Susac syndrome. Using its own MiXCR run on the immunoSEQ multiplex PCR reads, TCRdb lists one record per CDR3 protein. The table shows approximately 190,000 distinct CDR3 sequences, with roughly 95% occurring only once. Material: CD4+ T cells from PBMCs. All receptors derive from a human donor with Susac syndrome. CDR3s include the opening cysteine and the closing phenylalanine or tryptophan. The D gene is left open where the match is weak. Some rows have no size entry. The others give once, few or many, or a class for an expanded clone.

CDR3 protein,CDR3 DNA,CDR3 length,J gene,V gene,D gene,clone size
CASARDLAKNIQYF,TGTGCCAGCGCCCGAGATCTAGCCAAAAACATTCAGTACTTC,14,TRBJ2-4,TRBV7-9,-,-
CASRLDSTDTQYF,TGTGCCAGCAGGTTGGACAGCACAGATACGCAGTATTTT,13,TRBJ2-3,TRBV5-6,-,few
CASSSATDTQYF,TGTGCCAGCAGCTCGGCGACAGATACGCAGTATTTT,12,TRBJ2-3,TRBV5-4,-,few
CASSWRGGTEAFF,TGTGCCAGCAGCTGGAGAGGGGGCACTGAAGCTTTCTTT,13,TRBJ1-1,TRBV5-6,-,once
CASSKEHPRSYNSPLHF,TGTGCCAGCAGCAAAGAGCATCCTCGCTCCTATAATTCACCCCTCCACTTT,17,TRBJ1-6,TRBV21-1,-,-
CASSLRPRNTGELFF,TGCGCCAGCAGCTTGAGACCCAGAAACACCGGGGAGCTGTTTTTT,15,TRBJ2-2,TRBV5-1,-,-
CASSLGSWGAGDTQYF,TGTGCCAGCAGCTTAGGTTCCTGGGGGGCGGGAGATACGCAGTATTTT,16,TRBJ2-3,TRBV7-2,-,once
CASSLFSTGNQPQHF,TGTGCCAGCAGCTTGTTCTCGACAGGGAATCAGCCCCAGCATTTT,15,TRBJ1-5,TRBV5-6,TRBD1,once
CASSGGLASGLTDTQYF,TGTGCCAGCAGCGGAGGGCTGGCTAGCGGGTTAACAGATACGCAGTATTTT,17,TRBJ2-3,TRBV9,TRBD2,-
CASSLVLGGGNEQFF,TGTGCCAGCAGCTTAGTCCTAGGCGGCGGCAATGAGCAGTTCTTC,15,TRBJ2-1,TRBV7-2,-,-
CSVAPGQGVHGYTF,TGCAGCGTTGCCCCGGGACAGGGGGTTCATGGCTACACCTTC,14,TRBJ1-2,TRBV29-1,TRBD1,-
CASSTQVRANTGELFF,TGTGCCAGCAGCACACAGGTTAGAGCGAACACCGGGGAGCTGTTTTTT,16,TRBJ2-2,TRBV9,-,-
CSAESTSGGGYEQYF,TGCAGTGCAGAATCGACTAGCGGGGGAGGGTACGAGCAGTACTTC,15,TRBJ2-7,TRBV20-1,TRBD2,-
CASSALRGGGNQPQHF,TGTGCCAGTAGTGCGCTTCGGGGGGGCGGCAATCAGCCCCAGCATTTT,16,TRBJ1-5,TRBV19,-,once
CASSQGDRAYEQYF,TGCGCCAGCAGCCAGGGGGACAGGGCCTACGAGCAGTACTTC,14,TRBJ2-7,TRBV4-3,TRBD1,-
CSASLLANQETQYF,TGCAGTGCTAGTTTACTAGCGAACCAAGAGACCCAGTACTTC,14,TRBJ2-5,TRBV20-1,TRBD2,-
CAWSPGTDTQYF,TGTGCCTGGAGTCCCGGCACAGATACGCAGTATTTT,12,TRBJ2-3,TRBV30,-,-
CSARNPDRVGNQPQHF,TGCAGTGCTAGGAACCCTGACAGGGTGGGCAATCAGCCCCAGCATTTT,16,TRBJ1-5,TRBV20-1,TRBD1,-
CASSEGRKNYGYTF,TGTGCCAGCAGTGAAGGCAGAAAGAACTATGGCTACACCTTC,14,TRBJ1-2,TRBV2,-,-
CASSTTGMLSDTQYF,TGCGCCAGCAGCACGACAGGGATGCTGTCAGATACGCAGTATTTT,15,TRBJ2-3,TRBV5-1,TRBD1,-
CATSGFTANTGELFF,TGTGCCACCTCGGGGTTCACGGCGAACACCGGGGAGCTGTTTTTT,15,TRBJ2-2,TRBV15,-,once
CASSLAVTDSGANVLTF,TGCGCCAGCAGCTTGGCGGTCACGGACTCTGGGGCCAACGTCCTGACTTTC,17,TRBJ2-6,TRBV5-1,-,-
CASSHNGGERNIQYF,TGCGCCAGCAGCCATAATGGGGGCGAGCGGAACATTCAGTACTTC,15,TRBJ2-4,TRBV4-1,-,-
CSGERGGYNEQFF,TGCAGCGGTGAGCGGGGGGGATACAATGAGCAGTTCTTC,13,TRBJ2-1,TRBV29-1,TRBD2,few
CASSQGGETQYF,TGTGCCAGCAGCCAAGGTGGGGAGACCCAGTACTTC,12,TRBJ2-5,TRBV3-1,-,-
CASTPEGDRTTPLHF,TGCGCCAGCACCCCCGAGGGGGACAGGACAACACCCCTCCACTTT,15,TRBJ1-6,TRBV5-1,TRBD1,-
CSVFGQAATNEQFF,TGCAGCGTTTTCGGCCAAGCGGCCACCAATGAGCAGTTCTTC,14,TRBJ2-1,TRBV29-1,-,-
CASSAGFPSGANVLTF,TGCGCCAGCAGTGCGGGTTTCCCTTCTGGGGCCAACGTCCTGACTTTC,16,TRBJ2-6,TRBV10-2,-,-
CASSLFGGGVDEQYF,TGCGCCAGCAGCTTGTTCGGCGGGGGGGTGGACGAGCAGTACTTC,15,TRBJ2-7,TRBV5-1,TRBD2,-
CASRSIRREKLFF,TGTGCCAGCCGATCAATTCGTAGGGAAAAACTGTTTTTT,13,TRBJ1-4,TRBV11-2,-,-
CSARPPSGGGGTDTQYF,TGCAGTGCTAGGCCCCCTAGCGGGGGTGGGGGCACAGATACGCAGTATTTT,17,TRBJ2-3,TRBV20-1,TRBD2,-
CASSYSAGTGQDEQYF,TGTGCCAGCAGTTACTCGGCGGGGACAGGTCAAGATGAGCAGTACTTC,16,TRBJ2-7,TRBV6-6,TRBD1,once
CSATPHNEQFF,TGCAGTGCTACACCTCACAATGAGCAGTTCTTC,11,TRBJ2-1,TRBV20-1,-,-
CASSQVDGEQFF,TGTGCCAGCAGCCAAGTGGACGGTGAGCAGTTCTTC,12,TRBJ2-1,TRBV3-1,-,-
CASSLSSGGLLYNEQFF,TGTGCCAGCAGCTTGAGTAGCGGGGGCCTTCTCTACAATGAGCAGTTCTTC,17,TRBJ2-1,TRBV7-8,TRBD2,-
CASSGSGAGGSYNEQFF,TGTGCCAGCAGCGGGAGTGGGGCGGGGGGATCTTACAATGAGCAGTTCTTC,17,TRBJ2-1,TRBV7-2,TRBD2,once
CASFTAGRTDTQYF,TGTGCCAGTTTTACAGCGGGGCGCACAGATACGCAGTATTTT,14,TRBJ2-3,TRBV12-3/TRBV12-4,TRBD2,-
CSARARTANTEAFF,TGCAGTGCTAGAGCCCGGACAGCGAACACTGAAGCTTTCTTT,14,TRBJ1-1,TRBV20-1,-,-
CASSQQGVVIHGYTF,TGTGCCAGCAGCCAACAGGGGGTGGTCATACATGGCTACACCTTC,15,TRBJ1-2,TRBV3-1,TRBD1,-
CASSAMLGTGVDEQYF,TGTGCCAGCAGCGCCATGTTAGGGACAGGGGTAGACGAGCAGTACTTC,16,TRBJ2-7,TRBV9,TRBD1,-
CASSGIRNQPQHF,TGTGCCAGCTCAGGGATACGCAATCAGCCCCAGCATTTT,13,TRBJ1-5,TRBV18,-,-
CASSPGTGGTEAFF,TGTGCCAGCAGCCCCGGGACAGGGGGCACTGAAGCTTTCTTT,14,TRBJ1-1,TRBV5-4,TRBD1,-
CASSQSPGLADNEQFF,TGTGCCAGCAGCCAAAGTCCGGGACTAGCCGACAATGAGCAGTTCTTC,16,TRBJ2-1,TRBV14,TRBD2,-
CASSLSADVTFYGYTF,TGTGCCAGCAGTTTATCAGCGGACGTTACCTTCTATGGCTACACCTTC,16,TRBJ1-2,TRBV27,-,-
CASSIAAGMAYEQYF,TGTGCCAGTAGTATCGCGGCAGGGATGGCCTACGAGCAGTACTTC,15,TRBJ2-7,TRBV19,-,-
CASSQGPLGFSGNTIYF,TGTGCCAGCAGCCAAGGTCCCTTGGGCTTCTCTGGAAACACCATATATTTT,17,TRBJ1-3,TRBV3-1,-,-
CASSHLRDRDTDTQYF,TGCGCCAGCAGCCACCTCCGGGACAGGGACACAGATACGCAGTATTTT,16,TRBJ2-3,TRBV4-1,TRBD1,-
CSARSGGQETQYF,TGCAGTGCTAGGTCGGGGGGACAAGAGACCCAGTACTTC,13,TRBJ2-5,TRBV20-1,TRBD2,few
CASSPPSGETLYEQYF,TGTGCCAGCAGCCCCCCGTCGGGGGAAACATTATACGAGCAGTACTTC,16,TRBJ2-7,TRBV5-6,-,-
CASSVSGRRETQYF,TGTGCCAGCAGCGTCAGCGGCAGGCGCGAGACCCAGTACTTC,14,TRBJ2-5,TRBV9,-,-
CASSIKLGNSPLHF,TGTGCCAGCAGTATAAAGCTGGGTAATTCACCCCTCCACTTT,14,TRBJ1-6,TRBV12-3/TRBV12-4,-,-
CASSQVSGGSTDTQYF,TGTGCCAGCAGCCAAGTAAGCGGGGGCTCCACAGATACGCAGTATTTT,16,TRBJ2-3,TRBV3-1,TRBD2,-